The 23 T cell receptor beta chains below come from one sample, sequenced in a study of T cells in Graves' hyperthyroidism and ophthalmopathy. Amplification targeted TCR beta CDR3 regions from RNA transcripts. The study used the HTBI primer set for a first-round RT-PCR of the TCR CDR3. One entry per CDR3 protein results from TCRdb running MiXCR on the multiplex PCR reads. The repertoire includes about 98,000 distinct CDR3 sequences, 35% to 50% of them detected once, and 10% sits in the top ten. Sequenced: peripheral blood or thyroid tissue (not recorded which). The source is a woman in her 30s with Graves' hyperthyroidism.

This clonotype is labeled medium-sized. One end of the junction does not line up with germline, which may come from a read error. The chain employs TRBV28 and TRBJ2-5; no reliable D call. The germline gives CDR1 MDHEN, CDR2 SYDVKM. The CDR3 totals 11 residues. The CDR3 here is CASSLRETQYF. The CDR3 DNA follows: TGCGCCAGCAGCTTACGAGAGACCCAGTACTTC.

This clonotype was seen repeatedly, ten times or more. The V gene is TRBV12-5, the J gene TRBJ1-1, with D perhaps TRBD1 (5 bases). Germline-derived CDR1 and CDR2 are LGHNT and FRNRAP. Trimming pared 2 bases from V and 11 bases from J, leaving 18 bases between. CDR3 length equals 14 residues. CDR3 region: CASGLSIRLGTAFF. The CDR3 DNA reads TGTGCTAGTGGTTTGTCGATACGCCTGGGGACGGCTTTCTTT.

This chain joins TRBV7-8 and TRBJ1-5, with 12 bases matching TRBD1. The CDR3 sequence is 21 residues long. After removal of 5 bases from V and 5 bases from J, the junction contained 22 bases not matched to a gene. Germline V lookup: CDR1 SGHVS, CDR2 FQNEAQ. The DNA for the CDR3 is TGTGCCAGCAGCAAGTCCCTCCGGGACAGGGGGCATTACTATGGCGATCAGCCCCAGCATTTT. This gives the protein CASSKSLRDRGHYYGDQPQHF. The variable domain in full, completed from reference TRBV7-8 and TRBJ1-5, reads GAGVSQSPRYKVAKRGQDVALRCDPISGHVSLFWYQQALGQGPEFLTYFQNEAQLDKSGLPSDRFFAERPEGSVSTLKIQRTQQEDSAVYLCASSKSLRDRGHYYGDQPQHFGDGTRLSIL.

As to this clonotype: Germline and junction disagree at one end, which may indicate a read error. This chain links TRBV5-1 with TRBJ2-6; 8 bases fit TRBD1. There are 15 residues in the CDR3. CDR1 is SGHRS, CDR2 YFSETQ, per germline. Here the CDR3 DNA reads TGCGCCAGCAGCTTGGGACCGACAGGGGCGAACGTCCTGACTTTC. This codes for CASSLGPTGANVLTF. The full variable domain, rest sourced from reference TRBV5-1 and TRBJ2-6, is KAGVTQTPRYLIKTRGQQVTLSCSPISGHRSVSWYQQTPGQGLQFLFEYFSETQRNKGNFPGRFSGRQFSNSRSEMNVSTLELGDSALYLCASSLGPTGANVLTFGAGSRLTVL.

This clonotype was observed a single time. The J gene is TRBJ2-7, the V gene TRBV24-1, with 14 bases lining up with TRBD2. The CDR3 is 15 residues long. CDR1 KGHDR and CDR2 SFDVKD come from the germline V gene. The trim removed 2 bases at V and 9 bases at J, leaving 5 bases unmatched. The CDR3 here is CATSDSLTSGRAQYF. CDR3 DNA: TGTGCCACCAGTGATTCGCTGACTAGCGGGAGGGCGCAGTACTTC.

The genes are TRBV10-2 and TRBJ2-7, with a possible D match to TRBD2 (6 bases). CDR3 length: 14 amino acids. Germline V gene sequence: CDR1 WSHSY, CDR2 SAAADI. Trimming removed 6 bases from V and 3 bases from J, with 15 bases in between. CDR3 sequence (DNA): TGCGCCAGCAGAAAAGCGGGTTTCGACTACGAGCAGTACTTC. Translated, it gives CASRKAGFDYEQYF.

Many counts were recorded for this clonotype. This rearrangement joins TRBV20-1 to TRBJ1-5; D remains unclear. The CDR3 is 13 amino acids. Germline CDR1 and CDR2: DFQATT and SNEGSKA (reference sequence). V was trimmed by 0 bases and J by 4 bases, leaving 7 bases between them. In DNA form, the CDR3 reads TGCAGTGCTAGAGATGATGGGAATCAGCCCCAGCATTTT. As protein: CSARDDGNQPQHF.

The chain is built from TRBV24-1 and TRBJ2-2; D is undetermined. Trimming removed 12 bases from V and 6 bases from J, with 19 bases in between. This CDR3 has 14 amino acids. CDR1 and CDR2 from the germline V gene are KGHDR and SFDVKD. CDR3 bases: TGTGCCGCCGGACCCCACGCGGATGCCGGGGAGCTGTTTTTT. This gives the protein CAAGPHADAGELFF.

A remark on this clonotype: This sequence may be a read error, since a much larger clone differs from it by one base. The V and J genes are TRBV6-7 and TRBJ2-7, with TRBD1 identical over 8 bases. TRBV6-7 belongs to the ORF category, with a function that is uncertain. J lost 3 bases, V lost 8 bases, and 15 bases had no gene match. The CDR3 consists of 16 residues. In nucleotides, the CDR3 is TGTGCCAGCTCTTACCAGTTACAGGGGGGCGGCTACGAGCAGTACTTC. This codes for CASSYQLQGGGYEQYF.

The chain combines TRBV6-5 with TRBJ2-1; tentative D call: TRBD2 (6 bases). The CDR3 covers 14 residues. V lost 10 bases to trimming and J lost 1 base, with 14 bases between them. Germline CDR1 and CDR2: MNHEY and SVGAGI. This CDR3 reads CATQGGTSYNEQFF. The CDR3 nucleotides are TGTGCCACCCAGGGCGGGACTTCCTACAATGAGCAGTTCTTC.

Points on this clonotype: This could be a read error, since a much larger clone is one nucleotide away. The J gene is TRBJ2-3, the V gene TRBV12-3 or TRBV12-4; TRBD2 aligns across 13 bases. This CDR3 has 17 residues. V lost 6 bases and J lost 0; bases outside the gene matches: 6. This CDR3 reads CASRGTSGVASTDTQYF. The CDR3 DNA follows: TGTGCCAGCAGGGGGACTAGCGGGGTAGCTAGCACAGATACGCAGTATTTT.

This clonotype was counted ten times or more. The chain employs TRBV3-1 and TRBJ2-7, with 8 nucleotides matching TRBD1. Trimming at V came to 1 base and at J to 5 bases, leaving 7 bases not matched to a gene. Germline V lookup: CDR1 LGHDT, CDR2 YNNKEL (reference sequence). CDR3 length: 15 amino acids. The CDR3 DNA reads as TGTGCCAGCAGCCAAGTGAGGACAGGGATCGACGAGCAGTACTTC. Translated, it gives CASSQVRTGIDEQYF.

The chain uses TRBV2 and TRBJ1-4; TRBD1 aligns across 7 bases. V was pared by 4 bases and J by 6 bases, with 8 bases of the junction left unmatched. The V gene's germline CDR1 is SNHLY and CDR2 FYNNEI. The CDR3 contains 15 residues. The CDR3 DNA reads as TGTGCCAGCAGTGTCGACAGGGTATCGGATGAAAAACTGTTTTTT. Residues: CASSVDRVSDEKLFF.

The rearrangement links TRBV7-9 to TRBJ2-3; the match to TRBD2 covers 9 bases. This CDR3 is 19 amino acids long. Trimming at V came to 5 bases and at J to 0 bases, leaving 15 bases not matched to a gene. From germline, CDR1 is SEHNR and CDR2 FQNEAQ (reference sequence). The CDR3 region has the DNA TGTGCCAGCAGCCACCGGGGGGTAGCGGGAGATTCTAGCACAGATACGCAGTATTTT. This codes for CASSHRGVAGDSSTDTQYF.

This clonotype came up once. It is likely a read error, because the conserved phenylalanine at the end of the CDR3 is missing. This rearrangement joins TRBV2 to TRBJ2-7; TRBD2 matches 13 bases. Losses at the gene ends were 5 bases for V and 0 bases for J; bases not matched to a gene: 7. The CDR3 has 17 residues. CDR1 and CDR2 (germline): SNHLY, FYNNEI. The CDR3 DNA sequence: TGTGCCAGCAGTTTTGGGACTAGCGGGACTATCTCCTACGAGCAGTACATC. Encoded protein: CASSFGTSGTISYEQYI.

In this sample, this clonotype turned up many times. V usage is TRBV19 and J usage is TRBJ2-7; 12 bases match TRBD2. The length of the CDR3 is 15 residues. With 5 bases clipped from V and 5 bases from J, the junction kept 7 bases outside the gene matches. Germline CDR1 LNHDA, CDR2 SQIVND (reference sequence). As DNA, the CDR3 is TGTGCCAGTAGTGTCGGACTAGCGGGATACCACGAGCAGTACTTC. This gives the protein CASSVGLAGYHEQYF.

Many counts were recorded for this clonotype. The V and J genes are TRBV28 and TRBJ1-2; TRBD1 aligns across 8 bases. CDR3 size: 15 residues. The germline gives CDR1 MDHEN, CDR2 SYDVKM. J gave up 5 bases and V 6 bases, and 11 bases lay outside the gene matches. Here the CDR3 DNA reads TGTGCCAGCAGCCGCGGACAGGGAAGAGGATATGGCTACACCTTC. Its protein is CASSRGQGRGYGYTF.

This clonotype was found a few times. The V gene is TRBV28, the J gene TRBJ1-5; D is undetermined. The CDR3 length is 14 residues. Looked up from germline, CDR1 is MDHEN and CDR2 is SYDVKM. With 2 bases removed from V and 7 bases from J, the gap between germline ends came to 12 bases. For the CDR3, the DNA is TGTGCCAGCAGTTTAGGTCAGTTAGGACAGCCCCAGCATTTT. Its translation is CASSLGQLGQPQHF.

This clonotype was recorded at least ten times. V usage is TRBV5-1 and J usage is TRBJ1-1; D call uncertain. CDR3 length: 13 amino acids. CDR1 SGHRS and CDR2 YFSETQ come from the germline V gene. The V gene lost 4 bases and the J gene lost 7 bases, with 14 bases spanning the gap. CDR3 protein: CASSLGWALEAFF. The CDR3 bases are TGCGCCAGCAGCCTGGGTTGGGCACTTGAAGCTTTCTTT.

The table lists this clonotype with many counts. The J gene is TRBJ2-7, the V gene TRBV2, with 12 bases fitting TRBD1. The CDR3 has 14 amino acids. CDR1 is SNHLY and CDR2 is FYNNEI in the germline V gene. V was pared by 5 bases and J by 7 bases, with 6 bases of the junction left unmatched. Here the CDR3 reads CASSPGQGAREQYF. Written as DNA, the CDR3 is TGTGCCAGCAGTCCGGGACAGGGGGCGAGGGAGCAGTACTTC.

J is TRBJ2-7 and V is TRBV2, with 10 bases fitting TRBD2. Germline assignment: CDR1 SNHLY and CDR2 FYNNEI. Losses at the gene ends were 5 bases for V and 0 bases for J; bases not matched to a gene: 1. The CDR3 is 14 residues long. DNA of the CDR3: TGTGCCAGCAGTTCTAGCGGGAGCTCCTACGAGCAGTACTTC. Amino acid sequence: CASSSSGSSYEQYF. The full variable domain, in which reference TRBV2 and TRBJ2-7 provide the parts outside the CDR3, is EPEVTQTPSHQVTQMGQEVILRCVPISNHLYFYWYRQILGQKVEFLVSFYNNEISEKSEIFDDQFSVERPDGSNFTLKIRSTKLEDSAMYFCASSSSGSSYEQYFGPGTRLTVT.

By share, this clonotype counts as medium-sized. The rearrangement joins TRBV7-2 to TRBJ1-2; perhaps TRBD1 as D (5 bases). The V and J ends lost 1 base and 8 bases respectively, with 14 bases between them. Germline V gene data show CDR1 as SGHTA and CDR2 as FQGNSA. The CDR3 is 14 amino acids. CDR3 in amino acids: CASSLGPGPNGYTF. The CDR3 coding sequence is TGTGCCAGCAGCTTAGGGCCAGGGCCAAACGGCTACACCTTC.

At least ten counts were recorded for this clonotype. The chain has TRBV5-6 and TRBJ1-6; D uncertain. The CDR3 runs 14 residues. Germline assignment: CDR1 SGHDT and CDR2 YYEEEE. V was clipped by 1 base and J by 13 bases, with 15 bases between them. The CDR3: CASSLLQEGRPLHF. The CDR3 DNA is TGTGCCAGCAGCTTGCTCCAAGAAGGACGTCCCCTCCACTTT.